A single TCR beta chain is shown here with its context. These data belong to a study of T cell changes during pregnancy in multiple sclerosis. Only in-frame clones appear in the TCRdb table, and some are missing; sequencing was by immunoSEQ multiplex PCR. The sample has tens of thousands of clones, around 93% seen once. The source is a female donor with multiple sclerosis, enrolled in a pregnancy study. This specimen consisted of peripheral blood, obtained in the second trimester of pregnancy.

CDR3 bases: TGCAGCGAGAAAGACTCCCTCCGCTATGGCTACACCTTC. Its protein product is CSEKDSLRYGYTF. The J gene is TRBJ1-2, the V gene TRBV29-1; D call uncertain. Deletions cut 7 bases from V and 4 bases from J, with 16 bases between. The V gene's germline CDR1 is SQVTM and CDR2 ANQGSEA. The CDR3 is 13 amino acids.